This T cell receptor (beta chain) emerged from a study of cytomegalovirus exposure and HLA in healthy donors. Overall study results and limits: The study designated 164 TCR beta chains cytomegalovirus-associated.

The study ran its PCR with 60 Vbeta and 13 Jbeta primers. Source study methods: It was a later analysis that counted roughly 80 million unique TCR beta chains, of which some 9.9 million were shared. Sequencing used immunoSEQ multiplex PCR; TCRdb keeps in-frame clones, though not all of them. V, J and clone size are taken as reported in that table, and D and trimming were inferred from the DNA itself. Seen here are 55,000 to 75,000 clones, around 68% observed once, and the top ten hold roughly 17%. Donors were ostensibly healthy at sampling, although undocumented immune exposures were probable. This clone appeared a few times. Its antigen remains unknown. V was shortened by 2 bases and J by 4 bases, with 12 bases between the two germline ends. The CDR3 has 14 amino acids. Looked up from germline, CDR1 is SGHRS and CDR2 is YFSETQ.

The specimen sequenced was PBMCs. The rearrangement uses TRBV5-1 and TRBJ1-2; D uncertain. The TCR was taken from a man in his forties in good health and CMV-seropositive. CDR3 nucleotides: TGCGCCAGCAGCTTAGACGGGGTCGGCTATGGCTACACCTTC. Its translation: CASSLDGVGYGYTF.